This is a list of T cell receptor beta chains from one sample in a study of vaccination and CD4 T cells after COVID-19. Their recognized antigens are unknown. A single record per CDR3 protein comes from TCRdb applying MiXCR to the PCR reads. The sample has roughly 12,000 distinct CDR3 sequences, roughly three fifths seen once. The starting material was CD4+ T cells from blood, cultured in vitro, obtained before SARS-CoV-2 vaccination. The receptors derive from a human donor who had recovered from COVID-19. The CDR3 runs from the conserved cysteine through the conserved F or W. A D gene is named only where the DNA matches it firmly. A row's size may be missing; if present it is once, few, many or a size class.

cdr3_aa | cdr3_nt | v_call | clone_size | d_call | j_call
CASSGAGPEAFF | TGTGCCAGCAGCGGGGCGGGGCCTGAAGCTTTCTTT | TRBV7-2 | . | . | TRBJ1-1
CASSQEMTTARELFF | TGCGCCAGCAGCCAAGAAATGACGACCGCGAGGGAGCTGTTTTTT | TRBV4-3 | . | . | TRBJ2-2
CASSITRRAGGHGYTF | TGTGCCAGTAGTATTACCAGACGAGCAGGGGGCCATGGCTACACCTTC | TRBV19 | . | TRBD1 | TRBJ1-2
CAWTAQGVSPANYGYTF | TGTGCCTGGACGGCACAGGGGGTTTCCCCAGCTAACTATGGCTACACCTTC | TRBV30 | . | TRBD1 | TRBJ1-2
CASSLGQGSPLHF | TGTGCCAGCTCACTGGGACAGGGATCACCCCTCCACTTT | TRBV18 | . | TRBD1 | TRBJ1-6
CASILYPNTGELFF | TGTGCCAGCATTTTATACCCAAACACCGGGGAGCTGTTTTTT | TRBV2 | . | . | TRBJ2-2
CSAKDTDNYGYTF | TGCAGTGCTAAGGACACCGATAACTATGGCTACACCTTC | TRBV20-1 | few | . | TRBJ1-2
CSARERGKTEAFF | TGCAGTGCTAGGGAAAGGGGAAAAACTGAAGCTTTCTTT | TRBV20-1 | . | . | TRBJ1-1
CAISGSVPADTQYF | TGTGCCATCAGTGGTTCAGTCCCGGCAGATACGCAGTATTTT | TRBV10-3 | few | . | TRBJ2-3
CASSPGSTVSYGYTF | TGTGCCAGCAGCCCGGGGAGTACCGTAAGCTATGGCTACACCTTC | TRBV5-4 | . | . | TRBJ1-2
CSASSGYNQPQHF | TGCAGTGCTAGTTCAGGCTACAATCAGCCCCAGCATTTT | TRBV20-1 | few | . | TRBJ1-5
CSASPIIGSSYNEQFF | TGCAGTGCTAGCCCTATTATCGGGAGCTCCTACAATGAGCAGTTCTTC | TRBV20-1 | . | . | TRBJ2-1
CASSRRDSNYGYTF | TGTGCCAGCAGTCGAAGGGACAGTAACTATGGCTACACCTTC | TRBV6-1 | . | TRBD1 | TRBJ1-2
CASVGTGDVNYGYTF | TGTGCCAGTGTAGGGACAGGGGACGTTAACTATGGCTACACCTTC | TRBV28 | . | TRBD1 | TRBJ1-2
CASSQQGGNTEAFF | TGTGCCAGCAGTCAACAGGGGGGGAACACTGAAGCTTTCTTT | TRBV6-1 | few | TRBD1 | TRBJ1-1
CASKNSGRVTDTQYF | TGTGCCAGCAAAAATAGCGGGAGGGTAACAGATACGCAGTATTTT | TRBV28 | . | TRBD2 | TRBJ2-3
CASSVGFVGTDTQYF | TGTGCCAGCAGCGTAGGTTTTGTGGGGACAGATACGCAGTATTTT | TRBV9 | . | . | TRBJ2-3
CASSEGGAEAFF | TGTGCCAGCAGTGAAGGTGGTGCTGAAGCTTTCTTT | TRBV6-1 | . | . | TRBJ1-1
CASSERGDYGYTF | TGTGCCAGCAGTGAAAGGGGGGACTATGGCTACACCTTC | TRBV6-1 | few | . | TRBJ1-2
CASSRTGSGETQYF | TGTGCCAGCAGTCGCACTGGGTCCGGGGAGACCCAGTACTTC | TRBV28 | . | . | TRBJ2-5
CASSQDERDTYEQYF | TGTGCCAGCAGCCAGGACGAGCGGGATACCTACGAGCAGTACTTC | TRBV4-2 | . | TRBD2 | TRBJ2-7
CASSRTGVGNQPQHF | TGTGCCAGCAGCCGGACAGGGGTGGGCAATCAGCCCCAGCATTTT | TRBV28 | . | TRBD1 | TRBJ1-5
CSASPGQDYGYTF | TGCAGTGCTAGTCCGGGACAAGACTATGGCTACACCTTC | TRBV20-1 | few | . | TRBJ1-2
CASRETGGGGGYTF | TGTGCCAGCAGAGAAACAGGGGGTGGAGGTGGCTACACCTTC | TRBV27 | few | TRBD1 | TRBJ1-2
CASSLGLDSFYEQYF | TGTGCCAGCAGCTTGGGTTTGGACTCCTTCTACGAGCAGTACTTC | TRBV7-2 | once | . | TRBJ2-7
CASSSTSPGQLSYEQYF | TGTGCCAGCAGCTCCACAAGTCCGGGACAGCTTTCCTACGAGCAGTACTTC | TRBV7-2 | once | TRBD1 | TRBJ2-7
CSAREGLRDTQYF | TGCAGTGCTAGAGAGGGACTCAGAGATACGCAGTATTTT | TRBV20-1 | few | . | TRBJ2-3
CASSPGGSRNSPLHF | TGTGCCAGCAGCCCTGGGGGCAGTCGGAATTCACCCCTCCACTTT | TRBV7-8 | . | . | TRBJ1-6
CASSLGAGQYF | TGTGCCAGCAGCTTAGGAGCGGGGCAGTACTTC | TRBV7-2 | . | . | TRBJ2-7
CASSGTSFEETQYF | TGTGCCAGCAGTGGGACTAGTTTTGAAGAGACCCAGTACTTC | TRBV6-2/TRBV6-3 | . | TRBD2 | TRBJ2-5
CASSSTGVGGYTF | TGTGCCAGCAGCTCGACAGGGGTGGGTGGCTACACCTTC | TRBV11-3 | . | TRBD1 | TRBJ1-2
CASSFDRATGYTF | TGTGCCAGCAGCTTTGACAGGGCTACTGGCTACACCTTC | TRBV5-6 | medium-sized | TRBD1 | TRBJ1-2
CASSQDSVGDSPLHF | TGCGCCAGCAGCCAAGATAGCGTAGGGGATTCACCCCTCCACTTT | TRBV4-3 | . | . | TRBJ1-6